This T cell receptor (beta chain) was found in a study of cytomegalovirus exposure and HLA in healthy donors. The germline gives CDR1 SGHTA, CDR2 FQGNSA. There are 15 residues in the CDR3. Germline trimming cut 5 bases from V and 1 base from J; bases unmatched to any gene: 7. Study results and caveats: Indistinguishable V segments, including TRBV6-2 and TRBV6-3, were excluded. Later analysis reportedly placed an Asian-associated ancestry cluster below the roughly 600-donor mean in N-insertions.

This donor's file did not include a recorded CMV serostatus. Use of 60 Vbeta and 13 Jbeta primers characterized the PCR. Per the study methods: In a later analysis, 60 million to 90 million unique TCR beta chains included roughly 11 million shared by two or more donors. Method: immunoSEQ multiplex PCR; TCRdb's copy keeps in-frame clones and lacks some. The V and J calls and clone size come from that table; D and trimming were worked out from the DNA. The table has 35,000 to 55,000 clones, around 64% seen once. This clone was seen a few times. Its target is unknown. This TCR came from a human donor in good health. What was sequenced was PBMCs. The chain combines TRBV7-2 with TRBJ2-7; TRBD2 matches 8 bases. The CDR3 reads CASSQQGLESYEQYF. CDR3 bases: TGTGCCAGCAGCCAACAGGGACTAGAGTCCTACGAGCAGTACTTC.